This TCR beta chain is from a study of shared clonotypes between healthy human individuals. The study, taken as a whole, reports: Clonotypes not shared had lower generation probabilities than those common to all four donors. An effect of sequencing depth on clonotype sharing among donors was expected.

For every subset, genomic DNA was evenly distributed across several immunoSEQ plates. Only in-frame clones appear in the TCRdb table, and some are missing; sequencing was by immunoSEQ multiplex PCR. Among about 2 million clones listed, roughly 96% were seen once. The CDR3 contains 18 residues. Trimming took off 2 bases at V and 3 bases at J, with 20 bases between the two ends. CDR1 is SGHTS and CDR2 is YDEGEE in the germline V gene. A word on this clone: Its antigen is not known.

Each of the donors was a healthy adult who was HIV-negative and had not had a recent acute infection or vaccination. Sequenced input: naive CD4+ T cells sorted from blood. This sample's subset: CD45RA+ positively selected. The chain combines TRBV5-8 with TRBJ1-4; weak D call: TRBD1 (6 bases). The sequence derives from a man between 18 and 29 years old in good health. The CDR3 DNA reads TGTGCCAGCAGCTTTCCCATACAGGGCGCGCTCTCTAATGAAAAACTGTTTTTT. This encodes CASSFPIQGALSNEKLFF.